This TCR beta chain derives from a study of blood T cell repertoires in COVID-19. On the study more broadly: From T cells, B-cell-depleted T cells, or PBMCs came the material, which was cDNA or gDNA.

The germline gives CDR1 LNHDA, CDR2 SQIVND (reference sequence). Trimming pared 7 bases from V and 6 bases from J, leaving 13 bases between. The CDR3 runs 13 residues. Original data processing: For nucleated cells, counts were estimated from reference gene primer amplification. The table came from immunoSEQ multiplex PCR; TCRdb's copy has only in-frame clones and leaves some out. D and trimming were read from the DNA, whereas the V and J calls and clone size are those reported in that table. The table has approximately 110,000 clones, approximately 80% seen once. What was sequenced was peripheral blood. The source of this sequence is a man aged 80 or over with acute or convalescent COVID-19. This chain joins TRBV19 and TRBJ2-1; possible D gene TRBD2, 6 bases. The CDR3 DNA follows: TGTGCCAGTACCAGGACTATTTCCAATGAGCAGTTCTTC. Translated: CASTRTISNEQFF.